This TCR beta chain was retrieved from a study of T-cell reconstitution after alpha-beta-depleted transplantation in children. TCRbeta library construction was performed incorporating unique molecular identifiers. TCRdb re-called the PCR reads through MiXCR, storing one row per CDR3 protein. The table lists about a million distinct CDR3 sequences, roughly 31% of them singletons. This clonotype was counted only a few times. CDR3 size: 13 residues. Losses at the gene ends were 8 bases for V and 4 bases for J; bases not matched to a gene: 8. CDR1 is DFQATT, CDR2 SNEGSKA, per germline (reference sequence).

This TCR was sampled from a boy in the first two years of life who had a stem cell transplant for SCID, so the T cells may come from the graft donor. The genes are TRBV20-1 and TRBJ2-1; 7 bases fit TRBD2. This specimen consisted of PBMCs, mostly from graft donor cells, obtained 360 days after TCRalphabeta/CD19-depleted stem cell transplant. CDR3 in DNA: TGCAGTCGGGCAGGCGGGGGTTACAATGAGCAGTTCTTC. It encodes CSRAGGGYNEQFF.